One and the same sample provided the 25 T cell receptor beta chains below, sequenced in a study of blood T cells in healthy people across ages (dated by TCRdb to the mid-2010s). Receptor amplification or capture employed 5' RACE. The sequencing machine was an Illumina HiSeq 2500. A second PCR of about 7 to 12 cycles was performed with a sample-barcoded 5' primer and a J-beta primer mix. The public reads were reanalyzed by TCRdb: fastp trimming at Q25, MiXCR alignment, in-frame beta chains only. When rows share a CDR3 protein, they turn into one entry using the most common DNA and genes. For this sample the table gives more than 1.4 million distinct CDR3 sequences, of which 42% were detected only once. The ten top clones hold approximately 7.9% of the sample. The sequenced material came from blood. These receptors came from a woman younger than 30 in good health.

The CDR3 protein is CASSHREGYTF. The CDR3 nucleotides read TGTGCCAGCAGCCACCGGGAAGGCTACACCTTC. The chain joins TRBV3-1 to TRBJ1-2, with no clear D. CDR1 is LGHDT, CDR2 YNNKEL, per germline (reference sequence). The CDR3 contains 11 residues. V shed 3 bases and J shed 8 bases, with 7 bases lying between them.

This rearrangement joins TRBV12-3 or TRBV12-4 to TRBJ1-5; D unresolved. V lost 7 bases and J lost 2, with 15 bases in between. CDR3 length equals 15 residues. The CDR3 reads CASKIIGSGNQPQHF. Written as DNA, the CDR3 is TGTGCCAGCAAGATAATAGGTAGCGGCAATCAGCCCCAGCATTTT.

The chain carries TRBV5-6 and TRBJ1-6; no reliable D call. Between the trimmed V and J ends, which lost 1 base and 10 bases, there was a span of 6 bases. The germline CDR1 and CDR2 sequences are SGHDT and YYEEEE. The CDR3 runs 12 residues. The CDR3 protein is CASSLTTSPLHF. The CDR3, as DNA: TGTGCCAGCAGCTTGACCACATCACCCCTCCACTTT. Using reference TRBV5-6 and TRBJ1-6 for the parts outside the CDR3, the full variable domain is DAGVTQSPTHLIKTRGQQVTLRCSPKSGHDTVSWYQQALGQGPQFIFQYYEEEERQRGNFPDRFSGHQFPNYSSELNVNALLLGDSALYLCASSLTTSPLHFGNGTRLTVT.

This clonotype has a handful of counts. This chain links TRBV6-6 with TRBJ2-1, with D perhaps TRBD2 (6 bases). Germline loops: CDR1 MNHNY, CDR2 SVGAGI (reference sequence). V lost 7 bases to trimming and J lost 3 bases, with 13 bases between them. The CDR3 sequence is 14 residues long. The CDR3 protein is CASTERAGYNEQFF. The DNA of the CDR3 is TGTGCCAGCACCGAGCGGGCCGGCTACAATGAGCAGTTCTTC.

The chain is built from TRBV7-2 and TRBJ2-7; TRBD2 aligns across 12 bases. Unmatched junction bases numbered 4, after V lost 1 base and J lost 3 bases. CDR1 and CDR2 (germline): SGHTA, FQGNSA. The CDR3 is 16 residues long. The CDR3 DNA sequence: TGTGCCAGCAGCTTAGAACCGGGACTAGCGGGCTACGAGCAGTACTTC. Translated, it gives CASSLEPGLAGYEQYF.

The chain combines TRBV29-1 with TRBJ2-3; 10 positions agree with TRBD1. The CDR3 is 15 residues long. The germline gives CDR1 SQVTM, CDR2 ANQGSEA. V dropped 4 bases and J dropped 2; count of bases not matched to a gene: 6. The CDR3 DNA reads TGCAGCGTTGTGCCGGGACAGGGGCCCACAGATACGCAGTATTTT. This encodes CSVVPGQGPTDTQYF.

The chain recombines TRBV29-1 with TRBJ2-1; the D gene is possibly TRBD2 (5 bases). The CDR3 covers 16 residues. Looked up from germline, CDR1 is SQVTM and CDR2 is ANQGSEA. V shed 3 bases and J shed 0 bases, with 15 bases lying between them. CDR3 in amino acids: CSVEPPVSDSYNEQFF. CDR3 DNA: TGCAGCGTTGAGCCACCGGTTAGCGACTCCTACAATGAGCAGTTCTTC.

V and J are TRBV2 and TRBJ1-3; TRBD1 is a possible D gene (6 bases). Germline V gene lookup returns CDR1 SNHLY and CDR2 FYNNEI. Trimming removed 6 bases from V and 1 base from J, with 10 bases in between. CDR3 length: 14 residues. The CDR3 DNA sequence: TGTGCCAGCAGCCAGGGGTTTTCTGGAAACACCATATATTTT. This gives the protein CASSQGFSGNTIYF.

The rearrangement joins TRBV20-1 to TRBJ2-1, with 12 positions matching TRBD2. From germline, CDR1 is DFQATT and CDR2 SNEGSKA (reference sequence). The CDR3 contains 14 residues. J lost 5 bases, V lost 6 bases, and 5 bases had no gene match. CDR3 DNA: TGCAGTGCCCCGACTAGCGGGAGAGACAATGAGCAGTTCTTC. Translated, it gives CSAPTSGRDNEQFF.

The sample holds a few counts of this clonotype. A junction boundary mismatches the germline segment, possibly from a read error. The gene calls are TRBV20-1 and TRBJ2-7; either TRBD1 or TRBD2 may fit D (6 bases each). Germline V CDR1 and CDR2: DFQATT, SNEGSKA (reference sequence). The CDR3 is made up of 14 amino acids. This chain's CDR3 is CSARGTGTKYEQYF. Here the CDR3 DNA reads TGCAGTGCGAGAGGGACTGGGACAAAGTACGAGCAGTACTTC.

This clonotype was observed a handful of times. J is TRBJ1-1 and V is TRBV7-3; the match to TRBD1 covers 7 bases. The CDR3 is made up of 13 amino acids. Germline V CDR1 and CDR2: SGHTA, FQGTGA. After removal of 5 bases from V and 6 bases from J, the junction contained 6 bases not matched to a gene. CDR3 nucleotides: TGTGCCAGCAGCCCCGACAGGGAGTCTGAAGCTTTCTTT. Translated, it gives CASSPDRESEAFF.

The chain has TRBV12-3 or TRBV12-4 and TRBJ1-2; the D is unclear. Trimming took 7 bases from V and 4 from J, leaving 16 bases between them. The CDR3 contains 14 residues. The CDR3 coding sequence is TGTGCCAGCACCCCTTATGACGGATCCTATGGCTACACCTTC. Encoded protein: CASTPYDGSYGYTF.

The genes are TRBV11-2 and TRBJ2-2, with TRBD1 matching over 10 bases. The J segment lost 6 bases and the V segment lost 5 bases, leaving 27 bases of the junction unmatched. This CDR3 is built from 22 residues. The germline gives CDR1 SGHAT, CDR2 FQNNGV. The CDR3 DNA reads TGTGCCAGCAGCGCCTCCTTCCAACTAAAAACCGGGACAGGGGTTTTTCCCGGGGAGCTGTTTTTT. Protein sequence: CASSASFQLKTGTGVFPGELFF.

On this clonotype: The junction and the germline gene differ at one end; a read error may be behind it. This chain connects TRBV4-1 to TRBJ2-5, with D hard to call. Germline CDR1 and CDR2: MGHRA and YSYEKL. This CDR3 has 12 amino acids. This chain's CDR3 is CASSQPEETLYF. CDR3 nucleotides: TGCGCCAGCAGCCAACCCGAGGAGACCCTGTACTTC.

The sample holds one count of this clonotype. CDR3 nucleotides: TGTGCCAGCAGCTTTAATAACAGGAACTATGGCTACACCTTC. It specifies CASSFNNRNYGYTF. This chain links TRBV11-2 with TRBJ1-2, with D possibly matching TRBD1 (5 bases). CDR1 and CDR2 (germline): SGHAT, FQNNGV. This CDR3 is built from 14 residues. V was cut by 3 bases and J by 2 bases, with 10 bases left in between.

The rearrangement joins TRBV20-1 to TRBJ1-1, with 12 bases identical to TRBD1. The germline gives CDR1 DFQATT, CDR2 SNEGSKA (reference sequence). Unmatched junction bases numbered 6, after V lost 0 bases and J lost 4 bases. This CDR3 comprises 16 residues. The DNA for the CDR3 is TGCAGTGCTAGAGAGGTCGGGACAGGGGGCTTCACTGAAGCTTTCTTT. This codes for CSAREVGTGGFTEAFF.

This sequence joins TRBV10-3 and TRBJ2-3; D is undetermined. The V and J ends lost 2 bases and 5 bases respectively, with 8 bases between them. The CDR3 runs 13 residues. Germline-derived CDR1 and CDR2 are ENHRY and SYGVKD. The CDR3 reads CAISEGVGDTQYF. In nucleotides, the CDR3 is TGTGCCATCAGTGAGGGAGTGGGAGATACGCAGTATTTT.

A single count supports this clonotype. V gene TRBV11-2 combines with J gene TRBJ2-1; D might be TRBD2 (6 bases). CDR3 length: 15 residues. Deletions cut 3 bases from V and 7 bases from J, with 16 bases between. The V gene's germline CDR1 is SGHAT and CDR2 FQNNGV. The DNA of the CDR3 is TGTGCCAGCAGCTTCGGTGGGGGGTTCTCTAATGAGCAGTTCTTC. It translates to CASSFGGGFSNEQFF. Filled out from reference TRBV11-2 and TRBJ2-1, the complete variable domain reads EAGVAQSPRYKIIEKRQSVAFWCNPISGHATLYWYQQILGQGPKLLIQFQNNGVVDDSQLPKDRFSAERLKGVDSTLKIQPAKLEDSAVYLCASSFGGGFSNEQFFGPGTRLTVL.

This clonotype came up a few times. The V call is TRBV6-6, the J call TRBJ2-5, with D perhaps given as TRBD1 or TRBD2 (5 bases each). The germline V gene encodes CDR1 MNHNY and CDR2 SVGAGI (reference sequence). The CDR3 totals 14 residues. V dropped 6 bases and J dropped 1 base, with 12 bases sitting between them. The CDR3 sequence is CASRPSGTQETQYF. The CDR3 bases are TGTGCCAGCAGGCCATCCGGGACCCAAGAGACCCAGTACTTC.

The chain links TRBV27 to TRBJ2-3; 8 bases align to TRBD1. CDR3 length: 17 amino acids. Germline V gene data show CDR1 as MNHEY and CDR2 as SMNVEV (reference sequence). V lost 3 bases and J lost 6; bases outside the gene matches: 14. DNA of the CDR3: TGTGCCAGCAGTTTGAGACAGGGGCAAACCTCAGGGGATACGCAGTATTTT. Encoded protein: CASSLRQGQTSGDTQYF.

This clonotype came up a few times. The chain is built from TRBV2 and TRBJ2-5; TRBD1 matches at 8 bases. Unmatched junction bases numbered 14, after V lost 6 bases and J lost 5 bases. CDR3 length equals 16 residues. From germline, CDR1 is SNHLY and CDR2 FYNNEI. CDR3 residues: CASSYFRTGTIETQYF. CDR3 nucleotides: TGTGCCAGCAGCTACTTCAGGACAGGGACAATCGAGACCCAGTACTTC.

The chain uses TRBV6-1 and TRBJ1-5; tentatively, D is TRBD1 (5 bases). Germline loops: CDR1 MNHNS, CDR2 SASEGT. The CDR3 covers 15 residues. V was pared by 7 bases and J by 0 bases, with 13 bases between. The CDR3 spells CASTMGTYSNQPQHF. The CDR3 DNA reads TGTGCCAGCACTATGGGGACCTATAGCAATCAGCCCCAGCATTTT.

The J gene is TRBJ2-7, the V gene TRBV6-1, with D perhaps being TRBD1 or TRBD2 (5 bases each). The V gene lost 6 bases and the J gene lost 0 bases, with 18 bases spanning the gap. This CDR3 comprises 16 residues. Per the germline V gene, CDR1 is MNHNS and CDR2 is SASEGT. CDR3 nucleotides: TGTGCCAGCAGCCCTGACCCGGGACCGAGCTCCTACGAGCAGTACTTC. Translated: CASSPDPGPSSYEQYF.

This chain joins TRBV20-1 and TRBJ2-1; D remains unclear. Germline V gene sequence: CDR1 DFQATT, CDR2 SNEGSKA (reference sequence). Trimming stripped 5 bases from V and 6 bases from J, with 14 bases between. CDR3 length: 13 amino acids. CDR3 region: CSAFPPGVNEQFF. The CDR3 bases are TGCAGTGCTTTTCCCCCGGGTGTCAATGAGCAGTTCTTC.

This sequence joins TRBV11-3 and TRBJ2-1; D might be TRBD2 (5 bases). Trimming removed 5 bases at V and 0 bases at J, with 14 bases between. This CDR3 is built from 16 residues. CDR1 SGHNT and CDR2 YENEEA come from the germline V gene. CDR3 nucleotide sequence: TGTGCCAGCAGCCCCATGGGGAGCGGCTCCTACAATGAGCAGTTCTTC. Its protein is CASSPMGSGSYNEQFF.